This T cell receptor (beta chain) was captured by sequencing in a study of post-analysis software for immune sequencing data. General study points: Roughly 5 TRBV segments, TRBV5-6, TRBV5-1 and TRBV20-1 among them, were found more frequent in patients than controls.

This CDR3 region has 13 residues. The V end was cut by 8 bases, the J end by 0 bases, with 5 bases between. Prepared TCR beta cDNA libraries contained unique molecular identifiers. In TCRdb, the PCR reads were re-called with MiXCR into one record per CDR3 protein. The sample comprises roughly 400,000 distinct CDR3 sequences, 30% to 45% of which are singletons, and 7.5% to 8.5% rests with the top ten. A remark on this clonotype: Antigen: not known.

Material: blood. The chain recombines TRBV12-3 or TRBV12-4 with TRBJ1-6; D is ambiguous. This receptor was identified in a girl aged 2 to 10 with multiple sclerosis. The DNA of the CDR3 is TGTGCCAGCGTGCGCTCCTATAATTCACCCCTCCACTTT. Its translation is CASVRSYNSPLHF.